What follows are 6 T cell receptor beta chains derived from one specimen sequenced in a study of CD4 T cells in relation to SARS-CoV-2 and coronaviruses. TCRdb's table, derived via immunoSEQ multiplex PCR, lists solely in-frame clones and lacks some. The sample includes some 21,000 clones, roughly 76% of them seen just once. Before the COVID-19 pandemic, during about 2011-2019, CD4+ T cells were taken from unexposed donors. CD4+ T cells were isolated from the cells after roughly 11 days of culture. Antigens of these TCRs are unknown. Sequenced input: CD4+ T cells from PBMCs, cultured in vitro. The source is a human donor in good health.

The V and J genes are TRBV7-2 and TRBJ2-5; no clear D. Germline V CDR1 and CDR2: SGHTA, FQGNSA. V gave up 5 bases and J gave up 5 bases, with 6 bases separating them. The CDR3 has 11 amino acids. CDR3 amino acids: CASSPLETQYF. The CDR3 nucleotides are TGTGCCAGCAGCCCTTTGGAGACCCAGTACTTC.

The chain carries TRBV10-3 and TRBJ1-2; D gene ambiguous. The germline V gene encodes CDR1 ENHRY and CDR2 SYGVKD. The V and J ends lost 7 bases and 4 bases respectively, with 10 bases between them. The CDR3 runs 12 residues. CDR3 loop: CAITPDLYGYTF. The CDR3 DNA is TGTGCCATCACCCCGGACCTCTATGGCTACACCTTC.

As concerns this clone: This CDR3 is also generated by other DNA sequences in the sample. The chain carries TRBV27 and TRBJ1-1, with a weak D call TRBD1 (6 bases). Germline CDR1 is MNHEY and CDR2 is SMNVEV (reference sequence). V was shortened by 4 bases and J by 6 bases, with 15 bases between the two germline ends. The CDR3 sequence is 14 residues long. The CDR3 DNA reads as TGTGCCAGCAGTTCAATATTACAGGGACCTGAAGCTTTCTTT. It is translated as CASSSILQGPEAFF.

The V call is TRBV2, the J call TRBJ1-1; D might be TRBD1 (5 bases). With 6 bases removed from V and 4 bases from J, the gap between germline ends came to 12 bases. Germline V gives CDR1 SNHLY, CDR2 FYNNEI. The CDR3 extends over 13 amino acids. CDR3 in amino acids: CASRKDQGTEAFF. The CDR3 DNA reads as TGTGCCAGCAGAAAAGATCAGGGCACTGAAGCTTTCTTT.

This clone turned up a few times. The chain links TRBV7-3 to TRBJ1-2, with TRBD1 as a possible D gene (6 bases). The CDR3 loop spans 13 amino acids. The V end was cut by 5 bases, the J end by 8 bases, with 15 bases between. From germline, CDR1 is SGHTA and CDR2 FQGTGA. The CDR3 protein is CASSPGGGGGYTF. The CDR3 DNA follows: TGTGCCAGCAGCCCAGGCGGGGGCGGAGGCTACACCTTC. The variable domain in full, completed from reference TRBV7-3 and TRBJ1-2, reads GAGVSQTPSNKVTEKGKYVELRCDPISGHTALYWYRQSLGQGPEFLIYFQGTGAADDSGLPNDRFFAVRPEGSVSTLKIQRTERGDSAVYLCASSPGGGGGYTFGSGTRLTVV.

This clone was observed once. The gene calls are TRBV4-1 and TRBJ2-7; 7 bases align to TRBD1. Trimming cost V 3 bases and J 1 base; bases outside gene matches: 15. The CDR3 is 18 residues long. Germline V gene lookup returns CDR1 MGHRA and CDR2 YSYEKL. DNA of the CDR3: TGCGCCAGCAGCCAGGAAATTACAGGGGTCCGGGCTTCCTACGAGCAGTACTTC. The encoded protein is CASSQEITGVRASYEQYF.